This T cell receptor (beta chain) was identified during a study of blood T cell repertoires in COVID-19. Study information: Researchers got acute and convalescent COVID-19 samples from the United States, Italy and Spain. From T cells, B-cell-depleted T cells, or PBMCs came the material, which was cDNA or gDNA.

Here immunoSEQ multiplex PCR was the method, and the copy in TCRdb shows in-frame clones only, minus some. The sample lists 87,000 or so clones, 88% occurring once. This clone occurred once. The clonotype originates from a man at least 80 years old with acute or convalescent COVID-19. Material for sequencing was peripheral blood.

The CDR3 DNA reads as TGCAGCGTTGCAAGGGAGTTCCCCTACGAGCAGTACTTC. The encoded protein is CSVAREFPYEQYF. The chain carries TRBV29-1 and TRBJ2-7, with a possible D match to TRBD2 (5 bases). This CDR3 contains 13 residues. CDR1 is SQVTM, CDR2 ANQGSEA, per germline. V was trimmed by 4 bases and J by 2 bases, leaving 12 bases between them.